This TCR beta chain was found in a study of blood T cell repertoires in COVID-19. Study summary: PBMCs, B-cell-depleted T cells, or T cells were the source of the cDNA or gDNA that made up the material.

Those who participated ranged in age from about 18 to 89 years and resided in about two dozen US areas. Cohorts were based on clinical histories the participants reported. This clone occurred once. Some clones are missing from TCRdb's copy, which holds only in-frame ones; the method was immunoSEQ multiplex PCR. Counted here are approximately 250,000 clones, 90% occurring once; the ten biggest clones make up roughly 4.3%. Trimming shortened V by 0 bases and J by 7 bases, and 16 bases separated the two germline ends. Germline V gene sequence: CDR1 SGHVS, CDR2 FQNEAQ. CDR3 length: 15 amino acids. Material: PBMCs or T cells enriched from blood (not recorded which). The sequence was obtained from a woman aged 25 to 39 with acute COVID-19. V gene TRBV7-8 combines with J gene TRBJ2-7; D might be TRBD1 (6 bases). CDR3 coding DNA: TGTGCCAGCAGCTTAGCCTATGGGGGCTCGAGGGAGCAGTACTTC. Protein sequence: CASSLAYGGSREQYF.